This TCR beta chain is from a study of cytomegalovirus exposure and HLA in healthy donors. Whole-study results and caveats: Clonal expansion was found to be greater in HLA-associated TCR beta chains than in equally common others in a later analysis. When presence/absence was analysed, sequencing depth was taken to be roughly uniform across donors. It was reported that the classifier diagnosed cytomegalovirus status with high specificity and sensitivity in both the original and validation cohorts.

The PCR made use of 60 Vbeta and 13 Jbeta primers. Assay used: immunoSEQ multiplex PCR; TCRdb lists only in-frame clones, some missing. The sample holds 150,000 to 200,000 clones, around four fifths seen once. Comment on this clone: Its matching antigen is unknown.

The TCR was taken from a woman aged 30 to 39 in good health and CMV-seronegative. The sequenced sample consisted of PBMCs.

The CDR3 spells CASSLGAREGTEAFF. The CDR3 nucleotides read TGTGCCAGCAGTCTTGGCGCCAGGGAAGGGACTGAAGCTTTCTTT. The chain recombines TRBV5-6 with TRBJ1-1; D is perhaps TRBD1 (5 bases). This CDR3 has 15 residues. Trimming pared 5 bases from V and 5 bases from J, leaving 19 bases between. CDR1 SGHDT and CDR2 YYEEEE come from the germline V gene.